This T cell receptor beta chain was sequenced for a study of post-analysis software for immune sequencing data. In its sample, this clonotype was seen many times. This CDR3 has 13 residues. The ends were cut back, 4 bases at V and 3 bases at J, with 11 bases in the middle. Looked up from germline, CDR1 is SGHRS and CDR2 is YFSETQ. Unique molecular identifiers tagged the TCR beta cDNA libraries. TCRdb re-derived calls from the PCR reads in MiXCR, one entry per CDR3 protein. The table records under 200,000 distinct CDR3 sequences, about 34% of them present only once. This chain connects TRBV5-1 to TRBJ2-7; possibly TRBD1 for D (5 bases). This TCR was recovered from a girl aged 10 to 17 with multiple sclerosis. The starting material was blood, obtained after autologous hematopoietic stem cell transplantation. Here the CDR3 reads CASSPKTVYEQYF. CDR3 coding DNA: TGCGCCAGCAGCCCTAAGACAGTCTACGAGCAGTACTTC. Drawing the rest from reference TRBV5-1 and TRBJ2-7, the complete variable domain is KAGVTQTPRYLIKTRGQQVTLSCSPISGHRSVSWYQQTPGQGLQFLFEYFSETQRNKGNFPGRFSGRQFSNSRSEMNVSTLELGDSALYLCASSPKTVYEQYFGPGTRLTVT.